This T cell receptor beta chain was profiled in a study of T cells after yellow fever vaccination. This clonotype occurred a few times. The CDR3 spans 14 residues. Germline V gene lookup returns CDR1 SQVTM and CDR2 ANQGSEA. V was trimmed by 4 bases and J by 10 bases, leaving 20 bases between them. Researchers made TCR cDNA using 5'RACE template switching, and this step added a universal primer site and UMIs. TCRdb processed the 5' RACE reads anew with MiXCR; each CDR3 protein has one entry. Of about 360,000 distinct CDR3 sequences in the sample, 6.2% were seen once. The V and J genes are TRBV29-1 and TRBJ2-1; D might be TRBD2 (5 bases). The sequence derives from a young man who received the YFV17D yellow fever vaccine. Material: PBMCs, obtained 5 days after the yellow fever booster vaccination. The CDR3 bases are TGCAGCGTTGCGATCTTAGCGCGACTTTGGGAGCAGTTCTTC. This codes for CSVAILARLWEQFF.